This T cell receptor (beta chain) appears in the sequencing data of a study of blood T cell repertoires in COVID-19. Whole-study context: Donors in the United States, Italy and Spain gave samples during acute or convalescent COVID-19.

V gave up 1 base and J gave up 13 bases; unmatched junction bases: 8. The CDR3 spans 14 residues. Per the germline V gene, CDR1 is SGHTA and CDR2 is FQGNSA. The protocol was immunoSEQ multiplex PCR, while the TCRdb copy is restricted to in-frame clones and leaves out a portion. The repertoire consists of roughly 160,000 clones, with approximately 86% occurring once and the leading ten covering 5.5% to 7%. The sample taken for sequencing was peripheral blood. V and J are TRBV7-2 and TRBJ2-4; TRBD1 agrees at 9 bases. The TCR was taken from a man in his forties or fifties with active or convalescent COVID-19. The chain's CDR3 is CASSLDVQGAAQYF. In nucleotides, the CDR3 is TGTGCCAGCAGCTTAGACGTACAGGGGGCGGCACAGTACTTC.